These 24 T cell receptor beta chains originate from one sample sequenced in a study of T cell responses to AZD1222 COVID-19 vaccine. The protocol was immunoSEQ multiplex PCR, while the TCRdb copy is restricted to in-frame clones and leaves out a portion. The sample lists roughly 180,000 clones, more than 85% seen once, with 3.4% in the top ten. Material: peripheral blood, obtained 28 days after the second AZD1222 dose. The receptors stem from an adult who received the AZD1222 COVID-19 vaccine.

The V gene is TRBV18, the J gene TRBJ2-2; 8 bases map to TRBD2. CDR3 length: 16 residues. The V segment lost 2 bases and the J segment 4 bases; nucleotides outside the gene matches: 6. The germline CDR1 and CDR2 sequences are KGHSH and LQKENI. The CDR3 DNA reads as TGTGCCAGCTCACCAATGGTAGCGGGAAGCACCGGGGAGCTGTTTTTT. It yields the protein CASSPMVAGSTGELFF.

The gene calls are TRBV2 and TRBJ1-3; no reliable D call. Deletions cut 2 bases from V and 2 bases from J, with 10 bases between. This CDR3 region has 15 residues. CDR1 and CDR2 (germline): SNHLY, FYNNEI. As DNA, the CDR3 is TGTGCCAGCAGTGAATCTAGGGAGCCTGGAAACACCATATATTTT. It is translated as CASSESREPGNTIYF.

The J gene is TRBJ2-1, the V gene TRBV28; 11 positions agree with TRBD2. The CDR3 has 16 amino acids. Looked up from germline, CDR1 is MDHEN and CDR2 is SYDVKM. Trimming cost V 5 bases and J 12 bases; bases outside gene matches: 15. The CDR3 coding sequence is TGTGCCAGCAGTCCGTCCGGGACTAGCGGCTACTCGGGGCAGTTCTTC. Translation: CASSPSGTSGYSGQFF. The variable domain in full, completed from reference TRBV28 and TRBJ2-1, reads DVKVTQSSRYLVKRTGEKVFLECVQDMDHENMFWYRQDPGLGLRLIYFSYDVKMKEKGDIPEGYSVSREKKERFSLILESASTNQTSMYLCASSPSGTSGYSGQFFGPGTRLTVL.

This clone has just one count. Written as DNA, the CDR3 is TGTGCCAGCAGCGGACCGAGCTCCTACAATGAGCAGTTCTTC. Protein: CASSGPSSYNEQFF. The chain uses TRBV9 and TRBJ2-1; D is undetermined. In germline, CDR1 is SGDLS, CDR2 YYNGEE. The CDR3 runs 14 residues. V dropped 3 bases and J dropped 0 bases, with 7 bases sitting between them.

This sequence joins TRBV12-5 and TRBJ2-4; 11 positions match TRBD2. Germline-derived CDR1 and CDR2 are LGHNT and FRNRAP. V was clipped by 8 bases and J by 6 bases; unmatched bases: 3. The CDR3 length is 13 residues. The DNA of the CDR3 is TGTGCTAGTAGTACTAGCGGGGGAAACATTCAGTACTTC. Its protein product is CASSTSGGNIQYF.

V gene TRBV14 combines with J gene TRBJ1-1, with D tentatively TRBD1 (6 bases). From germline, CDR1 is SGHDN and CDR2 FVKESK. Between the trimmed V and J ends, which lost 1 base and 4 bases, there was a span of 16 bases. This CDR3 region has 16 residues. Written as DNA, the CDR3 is TGTGCCAGCAGCCAAGCAAGCGGGCTGGGGGCCACTGAAGCTTTCTTT. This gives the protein CASSQASGLGATEAFF.

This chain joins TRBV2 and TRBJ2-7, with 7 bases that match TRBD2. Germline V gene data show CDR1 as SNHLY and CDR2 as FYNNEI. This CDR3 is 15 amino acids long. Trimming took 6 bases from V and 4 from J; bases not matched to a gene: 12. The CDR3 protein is CASSDTGTTEYEQYF. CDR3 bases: TGTGCCAGCAGCGATACCGGGACTACCGAATACGAGCAGTACTTC.

The CDR3 reads CASSSTGLETQYF. The CDR3 coding sequence is TGTGCCAGCAGTTCCACAGGGTTAGAGACCCAGTACTTC. The genes are TRBV6-5 and TRBJ2-5; a possible D gene is TRBD1 (6 bases). Per the germline V gene, CDR1 is MNHEY and CDR2 is SVGAGI. The CDR3 is 13 residues long. V gave up 4 bases and J gave up 4 bases, with 10 bases separating them.

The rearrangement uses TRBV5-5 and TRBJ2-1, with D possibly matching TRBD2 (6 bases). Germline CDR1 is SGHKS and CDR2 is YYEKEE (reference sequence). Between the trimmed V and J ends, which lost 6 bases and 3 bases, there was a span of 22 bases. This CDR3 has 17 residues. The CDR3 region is CASTQTTRRAFYNEQFF. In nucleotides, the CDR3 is TGTGCCAGCACCCAAACCACCCGGAGGGCATTCTACAATGAGCAGTTCTTC.

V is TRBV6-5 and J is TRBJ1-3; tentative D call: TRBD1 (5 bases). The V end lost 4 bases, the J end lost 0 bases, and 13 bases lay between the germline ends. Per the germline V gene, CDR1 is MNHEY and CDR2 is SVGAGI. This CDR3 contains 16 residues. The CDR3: CASSWSSGFSGNTIYF. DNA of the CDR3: TGTGCCAGCAGTTGGTCTTCAGGGTTCTCTGGAAACACCATATATTTT.

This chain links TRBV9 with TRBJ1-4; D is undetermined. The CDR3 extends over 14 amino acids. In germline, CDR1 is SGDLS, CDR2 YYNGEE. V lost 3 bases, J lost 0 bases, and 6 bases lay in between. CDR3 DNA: TGTGCCAGCAGCGCGCTAGCAACTAATGAAAAACTGTTTTTT. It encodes CASSALATNEKLFF.

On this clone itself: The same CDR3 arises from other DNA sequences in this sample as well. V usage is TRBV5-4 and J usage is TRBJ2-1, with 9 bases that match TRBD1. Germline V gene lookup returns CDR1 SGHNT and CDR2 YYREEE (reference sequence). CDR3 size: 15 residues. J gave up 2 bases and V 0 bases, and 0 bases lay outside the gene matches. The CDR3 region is CASSLGTGAYNEQFF. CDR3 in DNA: TGTGCCAGCAGCTTGGGGACAGGGGCCTACAATGAGCAGTTCTTC. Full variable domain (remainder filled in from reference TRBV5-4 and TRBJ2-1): ETGVTQSPTHLIKTRGQQVTLRCSSQSGHNTVSWYQQALGQGPQFIFQYYREEENGRGNFPPRFSGLQFPNYSSELNVNALELDDSALYLCASSLGTGAYNEQFFGPGTRLTVL.

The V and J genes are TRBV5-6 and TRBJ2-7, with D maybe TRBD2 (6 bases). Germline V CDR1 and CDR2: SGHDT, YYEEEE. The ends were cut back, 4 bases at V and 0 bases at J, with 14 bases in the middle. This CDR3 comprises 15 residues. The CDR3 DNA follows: TGTGCCAGCAGCCGAAGAGTGCGGGACTCCTACGAGCAGTACTTC. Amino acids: CASSRRVRDSYEQYF.

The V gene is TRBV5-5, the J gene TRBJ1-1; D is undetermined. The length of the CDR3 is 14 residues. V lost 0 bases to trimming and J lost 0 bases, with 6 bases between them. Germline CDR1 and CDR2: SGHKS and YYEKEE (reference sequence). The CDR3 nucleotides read TGTGCCAGCAGCTTGGTGCTGATGAACACTGAAGCTTTCTTT. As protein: CASSLVLMNTEAFF.

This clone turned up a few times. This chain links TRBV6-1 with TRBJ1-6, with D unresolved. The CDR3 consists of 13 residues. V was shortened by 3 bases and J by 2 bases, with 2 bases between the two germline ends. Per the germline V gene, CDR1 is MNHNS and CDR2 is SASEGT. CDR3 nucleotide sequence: TGTGCCAGCAGTGACACCTATAATTCACCCCTCCACTTT. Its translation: CASSDTYNSPLHF.

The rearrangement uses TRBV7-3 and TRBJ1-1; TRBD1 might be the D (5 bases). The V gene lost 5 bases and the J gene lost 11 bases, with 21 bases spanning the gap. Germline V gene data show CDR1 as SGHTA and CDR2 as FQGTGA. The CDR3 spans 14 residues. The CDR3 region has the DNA TGTGCCAGCAGCCCCCCCGGAGGGACGGTCAGGGCTTTCTTT. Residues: CASSPPGGTVRAFF. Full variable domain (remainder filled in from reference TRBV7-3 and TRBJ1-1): GAGVSQTPSNKVTEKGKYVELRCDPISGHTALYWYRQSLGQGPEFLIYFQGTGAADDSGLPNDRFFAVRPEGSVSTLKIQRTERGDSAVYLCASSPPGGTVRAFFGQGTRLTVV.

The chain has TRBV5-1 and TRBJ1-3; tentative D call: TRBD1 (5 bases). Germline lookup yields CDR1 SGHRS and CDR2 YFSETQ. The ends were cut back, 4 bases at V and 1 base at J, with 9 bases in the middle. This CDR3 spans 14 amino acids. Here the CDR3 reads CASSPDRSGNTIYF. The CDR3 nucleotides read TGCGCCAGCAGCCCCGACAGATCTGGAAACACCATATATTTT.

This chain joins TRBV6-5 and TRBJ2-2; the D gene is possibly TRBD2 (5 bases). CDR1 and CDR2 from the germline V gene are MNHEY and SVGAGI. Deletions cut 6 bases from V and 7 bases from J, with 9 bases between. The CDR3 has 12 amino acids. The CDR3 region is CASSWEFGELFF. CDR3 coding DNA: TGTGCCAGCAGCTGGGAGTTCGGGGAGCTGTTTTTT.

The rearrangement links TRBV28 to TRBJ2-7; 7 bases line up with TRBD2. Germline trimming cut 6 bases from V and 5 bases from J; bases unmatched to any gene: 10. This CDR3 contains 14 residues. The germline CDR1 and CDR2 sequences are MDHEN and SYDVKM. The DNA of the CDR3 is TGTGCCAGCAGCCCCGCCGGGAGGATCAACGAGCAGTACTTC. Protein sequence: CASSPAGRINEQYF.

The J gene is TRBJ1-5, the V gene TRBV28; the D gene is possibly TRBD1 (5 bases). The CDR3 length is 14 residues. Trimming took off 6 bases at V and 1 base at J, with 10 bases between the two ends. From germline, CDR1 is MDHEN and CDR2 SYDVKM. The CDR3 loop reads CASRRAGSNQPQHF. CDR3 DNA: TGTGCCAGCAGGAGAGCAGGGAGCAATCAGCCCCAGCATTTT.

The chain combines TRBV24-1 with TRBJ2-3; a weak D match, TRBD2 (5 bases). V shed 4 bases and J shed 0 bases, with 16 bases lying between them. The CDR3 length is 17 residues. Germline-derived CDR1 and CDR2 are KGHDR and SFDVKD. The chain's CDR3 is CATSDHPAGVSTDTQYF. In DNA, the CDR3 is TGTGCCACCAGTGACCACCCAGCCGGGGTTAGCACAGATACGCAGTATTTT.

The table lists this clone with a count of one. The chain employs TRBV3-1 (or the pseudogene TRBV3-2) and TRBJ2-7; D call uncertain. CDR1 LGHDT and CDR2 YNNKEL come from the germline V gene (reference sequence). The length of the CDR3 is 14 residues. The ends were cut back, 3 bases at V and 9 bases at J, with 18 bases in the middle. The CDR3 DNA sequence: TGTGCCAGCAGCCACAGCAAGGGCCACCACGGGCAGTACTTC. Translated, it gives CASSHSKGHHGQYF.

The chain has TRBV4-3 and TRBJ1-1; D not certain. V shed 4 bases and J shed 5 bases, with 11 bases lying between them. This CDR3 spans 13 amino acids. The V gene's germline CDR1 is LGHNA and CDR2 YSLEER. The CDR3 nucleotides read TGCGCCAGCAGCCCACGTGAAGGGACTGAAGCTTTCTTT. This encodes CASSPREGTEAFF.

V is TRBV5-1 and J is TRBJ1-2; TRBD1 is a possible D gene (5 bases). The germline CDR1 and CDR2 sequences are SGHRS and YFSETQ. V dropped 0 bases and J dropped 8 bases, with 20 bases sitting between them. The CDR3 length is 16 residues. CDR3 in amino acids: CASSLDGGQGKGGYTF. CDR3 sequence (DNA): TGCGCCAGCAGCTTGGATGGCGGTCAGGGCAAGGGGGGCTACACCTTC.